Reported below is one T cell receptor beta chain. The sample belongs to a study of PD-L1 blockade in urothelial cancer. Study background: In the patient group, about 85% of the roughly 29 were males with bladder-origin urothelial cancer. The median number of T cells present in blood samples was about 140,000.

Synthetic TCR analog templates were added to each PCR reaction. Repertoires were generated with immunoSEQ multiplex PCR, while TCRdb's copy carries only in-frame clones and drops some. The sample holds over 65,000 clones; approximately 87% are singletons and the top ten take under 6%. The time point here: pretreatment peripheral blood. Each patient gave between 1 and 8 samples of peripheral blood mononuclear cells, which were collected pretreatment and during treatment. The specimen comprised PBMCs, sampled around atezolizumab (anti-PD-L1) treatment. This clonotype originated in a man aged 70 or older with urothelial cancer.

Here the CDR3 DNA reads TGTGCCAGTTCGGAGCGGGGATACAATGAGCAGTTCTTC. Amino acid sequence: CASSERGYNEQFF. This rearrangement joins TRBV19 to TRBJ2-1; TRBD2 aligns across 7 bases. Germline CDR1 is LNHDA and CDR2 is SQIVND (reference sequence). V was clipped by 8 bases and J by 4 bases; unmatched bases: 5. The CDR3 totals 13 residues.